What follows describes a single T cell receptor beta chain. PCR amplification relied on 60 Vbeta primers (plus 13 Jbeta primers). The repertoire was sequenced with immunoSEQ multiplex PCR; TCRdb's copy has only in-frame clones and lacks some. The data hold a few hundred thousand clones, with approximately 79% observed a single time. CDR3 size: 12 residues. With 0 bases removed from V and 5 bases from J, the gap between germline ends came to 6 bases. CDR1 is GTSNPN, CDR2 SVGIG, per germline (reference sequence). The data are from a study of cytomegalovirus exposure and HLA in healthy donors. What was sequenced was PBMCs. This TCR was recovered from a girl aged 2 to 10 in good health and CMV-seronegative. This chain connects TRBV30 to TRBJ2-3; a possible D gene is TRBD1 (5 bases). The CDR3 is CAWSVRGDTQYF. In DNA, the CDR3 is TGTGCCTGGAGTGTTAGGGGAGATACGCAGTATTTT. The whole variable domain, remainder taken from reference TRBV30 and TRBJ2-3, is SQTIHQWPATLVQPVGSPLSLECTVEGTSNPNLYWYRQAAGRGLQLLFYSVGIGQISSEVPQNLSASRPQDRQFILSSKKLLLSDSGFYLCAWSVRGDTQYFGPGTRLTVL.